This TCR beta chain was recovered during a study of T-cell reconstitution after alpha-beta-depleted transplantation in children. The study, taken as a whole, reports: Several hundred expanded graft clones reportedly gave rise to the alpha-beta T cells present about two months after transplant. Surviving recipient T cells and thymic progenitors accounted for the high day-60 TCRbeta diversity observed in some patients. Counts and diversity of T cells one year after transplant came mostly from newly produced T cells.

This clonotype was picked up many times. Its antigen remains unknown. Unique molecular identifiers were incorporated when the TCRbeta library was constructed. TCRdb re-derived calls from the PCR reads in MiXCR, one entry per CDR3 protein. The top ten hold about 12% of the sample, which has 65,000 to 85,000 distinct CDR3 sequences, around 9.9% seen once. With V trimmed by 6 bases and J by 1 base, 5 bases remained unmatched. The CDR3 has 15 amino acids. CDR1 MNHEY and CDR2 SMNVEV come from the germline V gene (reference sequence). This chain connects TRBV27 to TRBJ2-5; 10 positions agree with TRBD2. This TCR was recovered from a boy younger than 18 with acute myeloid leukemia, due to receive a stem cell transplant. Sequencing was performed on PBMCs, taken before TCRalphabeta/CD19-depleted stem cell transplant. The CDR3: CASSRTSGSQETQYF. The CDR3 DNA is TGTGCCAGCAGCCGGACTAGCGGTTCCCAAGAGACCCAGTACTTC.